These T cell receptor beta chains were read from a single sample in a study of CD8 T cells in Susac syndrome. TCRdb itself ran the immunoSEQ multiplex PCR reads through MiXCR, one entry per CDR3 protein. This sample has 100,000 to 150,000 distinct CDR3 sequences; 75% to 90% occur once, and the top ten carry 0.45% to 0.65%. The source material was CD8+ T cells from PBMCs. These receptors were taken from a human donor with multiple sclerosis. Both conserved end residues are part of each CDR3. Fields, in order: V gene, CDR3 protein.

TRBV2	CASSDSASGQYSTDTQYF
TRBV24-1	CATSDLARSNNEKLFF
TRBV6-5	CASSYLPPWGEANYGYTF
TRBV20-1	CSARVTEFGETQYF
TRBV19	CASSIGQGFINEQFF
TRBV30	CAWSRPGVSIYNEQFF
TRBV18	CASSPGDTQYF
TRBV5-6	CASSWTTSSYNEQFF
TRBV6-2/TRBV6-3	CASSFIAAYNEQFF
TRBV5-4	CASSEGTARTDTQYF
TRBV30	CAWATRDSDYTEAFF
TRBV27	CASSLGQGSVYGYTF
TRBV7-9	CASSLPQGSGEQYF
TRBV27	CASTFRTGAGELFF
TRBV19	CASSIDRQPQHF
TRBV5-6	CASSLFDTEAFF
TRBV4-3	CASSQDYSPQGSLTEAFF
TRBV7-9	CASSSSGANTEAFF
TRBV29-1	CSVMLETGGLAGAQETQYF
TRBV12-3/TRBV12-4	CASGWSGETQYF
TRBV7-9	CASMTGDGYTF
TRBV10-2	CASSEPRQGETEAFF
TRBV29-1	CSVEDGRDYEQYF
TRBV3-1	CASSQGNRKGFYNEQFF
TRBV6-1	CASSVGGSSTEAFF
TRBV25-1	CASSDGVLLTLTDTQYF
TRBV20-1	CSARDLFERGGRETQYF
TRBV29-1	CSVLSGGYGYTF
TRBV7-8	CASSLVWGTEAFF
TRBV5-6	CASSSFWAIHDYRQFF
TRBV19	CASSTNSYNEQFF